The rows below give T cell receptor beta chains drawn from one sample of a study of naive and memory T cell subsets. TCRdb called the UMI-ligation and nested PCR reads again in MiXCR, with one record for every CDR3 protein. The table has around 160,000 distinct CDR3 sequences, roughly 20% seen once. Sequenced material: naive CD4+ T cells from blood. These receptors all come from a human donor in good health. Each CDR3 is given without its conserved first and last residue. Clone size is shown for a subset of rows, as once, few, many or a class of expanded clone.

V	length	size	CDR3
TRBV28	10	many	ASSGQVNTQY
TRBV20-1	11	NA	SASGLSYNEQF
TRBV10-1	13	NA	ASSESKGAGNEQF
TRBV19	13	many	ASSLWTSGSETQY
TRBV29-1	11	few	SARGLMNTEAF
TRBV3-1	12	many	ASSQQGHGGTQY
TRBV28	15	few	ASSPRDRIVSSYEQY
TRBV28	15	NA	ASSLYSLAGTFGELF
TRBV20-1	11	NA	SASRGSRETQY
TRBV20-1	10	NA	SARTGSYGYT
TRBV10-3	12	NA	AISGQLTQREQF
TRBV7-2	14	NA	ASSYGGQGEGTEAF
TRBV13	15	NA	ASSYPSVAGQTGELF
TRBV7-2	16	many	ASSFGLAGVISYNEQF
TRBV2	12	few	ASSEGPRNTEAF
TRBV9	14	NA	ASSVRPIGFTDTQY
TRBV20-1	14	NA	SAKNPRLAGPTEQY
TRBV4-1	16	few	ASSQDRGTLHSNQPQH
TRBV3-1	13	NA	ASSQARISTDTQY
TRBV12-3/TRBV12-4	12	NA	ASLRERITDTQY
TRBV20-1	9	few	SARGLYEQY
TRBV6-5	12	NA	ASSRRTGDDEQY
TRBV5-1	11	few	ASSPSGSNEQF
TRBV11-1	10	once	ASGRGTYEQY
TRBV7-2	13	NA	ASSWRGAIADTQY
TRBV30	11	NA	AWREQGVTEAF
TRBV27	12	many	ASSPRRGSYEQY
TRBV29-1	10	few	SVGNSNQPQH
TRBV7-9	16	NA	ASIKGTSGRTSQETQY
TRBV7-2	15	NA	ASSLRSGRVFQETQY
TRBV12-3/TRBV12-4	12	few	ASSYPPRGHEQY
TRBV3-1	19	NA	ASSLRPVLAGGSSGANVLT
TRBV29-1	10	few	SVGGENQPQH
TRBV29-1	10	NA	SVAGTAVRYT
TRBV10-2	12	many	ASSGQGITGELF
TRBV20-1	14	few	SALSRDKSSYNEQF
TRBV6-4	13	NA	ASSQLAGHDHEQF
TRBV7-2	11	NA	ASSKGPDGAIY
TRBV9	11	many	ASSVGAVNEQF
TRBV29-1	12	many	SAQRREEIGEQF
TRBV18	16	few	ASSPLAQGLAKRDTQY
TRBV28	14	NA	ASRTGGTPSTDTQY
TRBV12-3/TRBV12-4	10	NA	ASGKGSDTQY
TRBV29-1	11	few	SVRSSGSYEQY